Below, 22 T cell receptor beta chains from the same sample are listed, as sequenced in a study of T-cell reconstitution after alpha-beta-depleted transplantation in children. Preparation of the TCRbeta library involved a method that used unique molecular identifiers. TCRdb re-called the PCR reads with MiXCR, one entry per CDR3 protein. This table has approximately 800,000 distinct CDR3 sequences, roughly 15% appearing once. Sequencing was performed on PBMCs, mostly from graft donor cells, taken 360 days after TCRalphabeta/CD19-depleted stem cell transplant. These receptors were obtained from a male patient between 5 and 17 years old who had a stem cell transplant for acute lymphoblastic leukemia, so the T cells may come from the graft donor.

In this sample, this clonotype turned up once. This chain uses TRBV11-2 with TRBJ2-5, with a tentative D call TRBD1 (8 bases). Germline CDR1 SGHAT, CDR2 FQNNGV. Deletions cut 4 bases from V and 4 bases from J, with 22 bases between. The CDR3 extends over 17 amino acids. The DNA of the CDR3 is TGTGCCAGCAGCTCGACAGGGGAGGGTTGGGTTGGAGAGACCCAGTACTTC. Protein: CASSSTGEGWVGETQYF.

The J gene is TRBJ1-5, the V gene TRBV9; 10 nucleotides line up with TRBD1. Trimming removed 3 bases from V and 1 base from J; junction bases left unmatched: 4. The CDR3 runs 16 residues. The V gene's germline CDR1 is SGDLS and CDR2 YYNGEE. The CDR3 loop reads CASSEGQGRSNQPQHF. Here the CDR3 DNA reads TGTGCCAGCAGCGAGGGACAGGGGCGCAGCAATCAGCCCCAGCATTTT.

This clonotype was found a few times. The chain uses TRBV18 and TRBJ2-7; 9 positions match TRBD1. V lost 3 bases to trimming and J lost 4 bases; unmatched junction nucleotides: 10. The CDR3 length is 16 residues. The germline V gene encodes CDR1 KGHSH and CDR2 LQKENI. The CDR3 DNA follows: TGTGCCAGCTCACCGGCCGGGACAGGGTGGCTATACGAGCAGTACTTC. Its translation: CASSPAGTGWLYEQYF.

The chain uses TRBV12-3 or TRBV12-4 and TRBJ2-1; D is unclear. The CDR3 runs 15 residues. V dropped 0 bases and J dropped 8 bases, with 14 bases sitting between them. Written as DNA, the CDR3 is TGTGCCAGCAGTTTAGCGCGAGGCCGGACCCATGAGCAGTTCTTC. Translation gives CASSLARGRTHEQFF.

In this sample, this clonotype turned up a few times. V usage is TRBV5-1 and J usage is TRBJ2-1; D remains ambiguous. The V and J ends lost 0 bases and 6 bases respectively, with 7 bases between them. The CDR3 sequence is 13 residues long. The V gene's germline CDR1 is SGHRS and CDR2 YFSETQ. The CDR3 region has the DNA TGCGCCAGCAGCTTGGATCGACTCAATGAGCAGTTCTTC. Translated, it gives CASSLDRLNEQFF.

This clonotype was seen once. This chain links TRBV20-1 with TRBJ2-3; 7 bases align to TRBD1. CDR3 size: 17 residues. V was clipped by 0 bases and J by 8 bases; unmatched bases: 17. Germline values: CDR1 DFQATT, CDR2 SNEGSKA (reference sequence). CDR3 coding DNA: TGCAGTGCTAGAGATCCGTTTCGGGACAGCAGGGTTACTACGCAGTATTTT. It encodes CSARDPFRDSRVTTQYF.

This clonotype came up a few times. This chain connects TRBV29-1 to TRBJ2-5, with D tentatively TRBD2 (6 bases). CDR1 is SQVTM, CDR2 ANQGSEA, per germline. Trimming left V 5 bases short and J 2 bases short, with 24 bases between. This CDR3 has 17 residues. DNA of the CDR3: TGCAGCGTTTTTGCGGGACCTCGAAGGGTTTTACAAGAGACCCAGTACTTC. Protein sequence: CSVFAGPRRVLQETQYF.

This clonotype turned up a few times. The chain joins TRBV6-8 to TRBJ2-3; either TRBD1 or TRBD2 may fit D (5 bases each). Germline V gene lookup returns CDR1 MNHGY and CDR2 SAAAGT. Trimming removed 6 bases at V and 3 bases at J, with 13 bases between. The CDR3 contains 14 residues. In DNA form, the CDR3 reads TGTGCCAGCAGCCAAAAGGGGAGAACAGATACGCAGTATTTT. Amino acid sequence: CASSQKGRTDTQYF.

In its sample, this clonotype was seen a few times. The rearrangement links TRBV4-1 to TRBJ2-3; 9 bases are a match to TRBD2. The CDR3 consists of 16 residues. Germline V gene lookup returns CDR1 MGHRA and CDR2 YSYEKL. The ends lost 2 bases at V and 1 base at J; junction bases unmatched: 4. In DNA form, the CDR3 reads TGCGCCAGCAGCCAATTTAGCGGGAGACGCACAGATACGCAGTATTTT. Protein: CASSQFSGRRTDTQYF.

This clonotype came up a few times. The rearrangement uses TRBV2 and TRBJ1-1; TRBD1 matches at 10 bases. Germline CDR1 reads SNHLY; CDR2 reads FYNNEI. With 3 bases clipped from V and 5 bases from J, the junction kept 3 bases outside the gene matches. The CDR3 runs 14 residues. CDR3 sequence (DNA): TGTGCCAGCAGTGAGGGACAGGGGAGGACTGAAGCTTTCTTT. It is translated as CASSEGQGRTEAFF.

The genes are TRBV25-1 and TRBJ2-1; D is uncertain. Per the germline V gene, CDR1 is MGHDK and CDR2 is SYGVNS. The CDR3 has 12 amino acids. V lost 7 bases to trimming and J lost 4 bases, with 8 bases between them. The CDR3 region is CASKPQYNEQFF. The CDR3 DNA reads as TGTGCCAGCAAACCGCAGTACAATGAGCAGTTCTTC.

This chain uses TRBV29-1 with TRBJ2-6; 7 bases are a match to TRBD2. The germline CDR1 and CDR2 sequences are SQVTM and ANQGSEA. V trimming: 0 bases; J trimming: 4 bases; junction bases outside the gene matches: 6. The CDR3 covers 16 residues. CDR3 nucleotides: TGCAGCGTTGAAGATTCGCGGGGGTTCGGGGCCAACGTCCTGACTTTC. It yields the protein CSVEDSRGFGANVLTF.

In this sample, this clonotype turned up many times. V usage is TRBV5-1 and J usage is TRBJ2-3; 8 bases line up with TRBD2. Germline V CDR1 and CDR2: SGHRS, YFSETQ. With 1 base clipped from V and 0 bases from J, the junction kept 4 bases outside the gene matches. The length of the CDR3 is 16 residues. DNA of the CDR3: TGCGCCAGCAGCTTGAGAGCTAGCGGGAGCACAGATACGCAGTATTTT. Its translation: CASSLRASGSTDTQYF. The full variable domain, rest sourced from reference TRBV5-1 and TRBJ2-3, is KAGVTQTPRYLIKTRGQQVTLSCSPISGHRSVSWYQQTPGQGLQFLFEYFSETQRNKGNFPGRFSGRQFSNSRSEMNVSTLELGDSALYLCASSLRASGSTDTQYFGPGTRLTVL.

In DNA form, the CDR3 reads TGCGCCAGCAGCCCGAGAGGACTAGCGGTAAAGAGCTCCTACAATGAGCAGTTCTTC. Its protein is CASSPRGLAVKSSYNEQFF. This sequence joins TRBV4-1 and TRBJ2-1; 10 bases fit TRBD2. The CDR3 runs to 19 residues. The V gene's germline CDR1 is MGHRA and CDR2 YSYEKL. V lost 4 bases to trimming and J lost 0 bases; unmatched junction nucleotides: 12.

This chain links TRBV7-8 with TRBJ2-1; D is perhaps TRBD1 or TRBD2 (5 bases each). V dropped 0 bases and J dropped 9 bases, with 15 bases sitting between them. Germline V gene data show CDR1 as SGHVS and CDR2 as FQNEAQ. There are 15 residues in the CDR3. The CDR3 here is CASSLARWGTSEQFF. Written as DNA, the CDR3 is TGTGCCAGCAGCTTAGCGCGGTGGGGGACGAGTGAGCAGTTCTTC.

This clonotype was detected only a few times. The chain links TRBV5-1 to TRBJ2-1, with a tentative D call TRBD1 (5 bases). CDR1 and CDR2 (germline): SGHRS, YFSETQ. Deletions cut 4 bases from V and 13 bases from J, with 12 bases between. The CDR3 covers 11 residues. The CDR3 protein is CASSGAHPQFF. The CDR3 nucleotides are TGCGCCAGCAGCGGGGCCCATCCTCAGTTCTTC.

This clonotype has only a few counts. In DNA, the CDR3 is TGTGCCAGCACTAGCGGGAGGGCGGCCCTCACCGGGGAGCTGTTTTTT. Its protein is CASTSGRAALTGELFF. The V call is TRBV7-6, the J call TRBJ2-2; 12 bases are shared with TRBD2. This CDR3 comprises 16 residues. V shed 7 bases and J 4 bases; nucleotides not matched to a gene: 7. From germline, CDR1 is SGHVS and CDR2 FNYEAQ.

This sequence joins TRBV24-1 and TRBJ2-1; no definite D call. The V end was cut by 3 bases, the J end by 4 bases, with 9 bases between. This CDR3 comprises 14 residues. Germline CDR1 KGHDR, CDR2 SFDVKD. CDR3 DNA sequence: TGTGCCACCAGTGATCCCCGACTGTACAATGAGCAGTTCTTC. Translating gives CATSDPRLYNEQFF.

The chain couples TRBV11-3 to TRBJ2-1; 11 bases match TRBD2. CDR3 length: 15 amino acids. V was pared by 5 bases and J by 5 bases, with 5 bases of the junction left unmatched. Germline CDR1 reads SGHNT; CDR2 reads YENEEA. In nucleotides, the CDR3 is TGTGCCAGCAGCCGCGGGACTAGCGGTAACAATGAGCAGTTCTTC. As protein: CASSRGTSGNNEQFF.

J is TRBJ2-3 and V is TRBV9; 14 bases map to TRBD2. This CDR3 contains 17 residues. From germline, CDR1 is SGDLS and CDR2 YYNGEE. V shed 3 bases, J shed 2 bases, and the junction held 5 bases outside the gene matches. The CDR3 DNA is TGTGCCAGCAGCGATGGACTAGCGGGAGGCCCCACAGATACGCAGTATTTT. Translation: CASSDGLAGGPTDTQYF.

The V call is TRBV14, the J call TRBJ2-1; possible D gene TRBD1, 5 bases. The CDR3 sequence is 16 residues long. Germline-derived CDR1 and CDR2 are SGHDN and FVKESK. Trimming removed 4 bases at V and 3 bases at J, with 16 bases between. CDR3 protein: CASSPGGAQGYNEQFF. As DNA, the CDR3 is TGTGCCAGCAGCCCGGGTGGGGCGCAAGGCTACAATGAGCAGTTCTTC.

The chain recombines TRBV12-5 with TRBJ2-1; TRBD1 is a possible D gene (5 bases). Between the trimmed V and J ends, which lost 0 bases and 2 bases, there was a span of 11 bases. Germline V gene sequence: CDR1 LGHNT, CDR2 FRNRAP. The CDR3 sequence is 16 residues long. CDR3: CASGLVLGPAYNEQFF. The CDR3 nucleotides read TGTGCTAGTGGTTTGGTTTTGGGGCCGGCCTACAATGAGCAGTTCTTC.